This note documents a single T cell receptor beta chain sequence. The target antigen is unknown. A much larger clone differs from this one at a single base, so this may be a read error. The sample is drawn from a study of glioma-infiltrating T cells. General observations from the study: Gliomas, especially low-grade, showed above-expected tissue-blood divergence; non-neoplastic patients showed below.

Germline loops: CDR1 SGHAT, CDR2 FQDESV (reference sequence). The CDR3 is 14 amino acids. Using RNA template, CDR3s of TCR alpha and beta were amplified with iRepertoire arm-PCR. Each CDR3 protein gets one entry after TCRdb re-called the multiplex PCR reads with MiXCR. The sample carries about 200,000 distinct CDR3 sequences, roughly 32% recorded once. The sample consisted of glioma tissue, nonneoplastic brain tissue, or PBMCs (not recorded which). This chain uses TRBV11-1 with TRBJ1-1; D is perhaps TRBD1 (5 bases). The clonotype originates from a human donor with low-grade glioma or glioblastoma, undergoing nonglioma brain surgery, or in good health (not recorded which). The CDR3 is CAGSRDSENTEAFF. In DNA form, the CDR3 reads TGTGCCGGCAGTCGCGACAGCGAGAACACTGAAGCTTTCTTT.